This entry lists 27 T cell receptor beta chains sequenced from one sample in a study of graft-versus-host responses after intestinal transplantation. Method: immunoSEQ multiplex PCR; TCRdb's copy keeps in-frame clones and lacks some. The sample includes some 40,000 clones, 85% to 95% of them seen just once. The sample here was PBMCs, taken roughly 780 days after intestinal transplantation. These receptor sequences come from a human patient who received an intestinal transplant, so some T cells may come from the graft donor.

The chain combines TRBV27 with TRBJ2-5, with D perhaps assigned TRBD1 or TRBD2 (6 bases each). This CDR3 contains 15 residues. The V gene's germline CDR1 is MNHEY and CDR2 SMNVEV (reference sequence). The V gene lost 5 bases and the J gene lost 4 bases, with 17 bases spanning the gap. The CDR3 here is CASSPWAGGPETQYF. As DNA, the CDR3 is TGTGCCAGCAGTCCCTGGGCCGGGGGCCCAGAGACCCAGTACTTC.

The chain employs TRBV5-5 and TRBJ2-1; D not resolved. CDR3 length: 15 residues. V dropped 1 base and J dropped 0 bases, with 8 bases sitting between them. Looked up from germline, CDR1 is SGHKS and CDR2 is YYEKEE (reference sequence). The CDR3 here is CASSLQVSSYNEQFF. The CDR3 coding sequence is TGTGCCAGCAGCTTGCAGGTGAGCTCCTACAATGAGCAGTTCTTC.

The chain couples TRBV6-4 to TRBJ2-1; TRBD1 matches at 11 bases. Germline V gives CDR1 MRHNA, CDR2 SNTAGT. Trimming removed 5 bases from V and 3 bases from J; junction bases left unmatched: 3. This CDR3 contains 15 residues. Here the CDR3 DNA reads TGTGCCAGCAGTCCCGGGACAGGGGGCTACAATGAGCAGTTCTTC. Amino acids: CASSPGTGGYNEQFF.

The genes are TRBV10-3 and TRBJ1-5; TRBD1 agrees at 7 bases. The CDR3 is 14 amino acids. Trimming cost V 10 bases and J 1 base; bases outside gene matches: 7. Germline lookup yields CDR1 ENHRY and CDR2 SYGVKD. The CDR3 sequence: CATLQGLSNQPQHF. The CDR3 region has the DNA TGTGCCACGTTACAGGGGCTAAGCAATCAGCCCCAGCATTTT.

The chain links TRBV10-3 to TRBJ1-3; D not certain. The CDR3 has 14 residues. Germline V gives CDR1 ENHRY, CDR2 SYGVKD. V lost 6 bases, J lost 5 bases, and 14 bases lay in between. CDR3 bases: TGTGCCATCAGAGGTCCGGCCGTGAGAAACACCATATATTTT. It specifies CAIRGPAVRNTIYF.

In its sample, this clone was seen once. The chain joins TRBV5-1 to TRBJ2-2; possible D gene TRBD2, 6 bases. CDR3 size: 17 residues. Germline V gene lookup returns CDR1 SGHRS and CDR2 YFSETQ. Trimming shortened V by 4 bases and J by 6 bases, and 22 bases separated the two germline ends. The CDR3 DNA is TGCGCCAGCAGCATACTAGCAGTGGGCGCGAGCTCCGGGGAGCTGTTTTTT. Translated: CASSILAVGASSGELFF.

This clone has just one count. The chain joins TRBV18 to TRBJ2-7; D not certain. Germline CDR1 KGHSH, CDR2 LQKENI. The CDR3 is 12 residues long. V lost 2 bases and J 6 bases, leaving 8 bases between the germline ends. The CDR3 is CASSPMIGEQYF. Here the CDR3 DNA reads TGTGCCAGCTCACCAATGATCGGCGAGCAGTACTTC.

The CDR3 is CASSLEETQYF. The CDR3 DNA follows: TGCGCCAGCAGCTTGGAGGAGACCCAGTACTTC. The chain carries TRBV5-1 and TRBJ2-5; D not certain. Germline-derived CDR1 and CDR2 are SGHRS and YFSETQ. V was trimmed by 0 bases and J by 5 bases, leaving 2 bases between them. The CDR3 spans 11 residues.

The chain joins TRBV27 to TRBJ1-4; no clear D. This CDR3 contains 11 residues. Per germline, CDR1 MNHEY and CDR2 SMNVEV (reference sequence). Trimming cost V 8 bases and J 5 bases, with 6 bases left between them. CDR3 sequence reads: CASEENEKLFF. CDR3 nucleotides: TGTGCCAGCGAGGAAAATGAAAAACTGTTTTTT.

This clone is a singleton in its sample. The CDR3 nucleotides are TGTGCCAGCAGCACGGTGGCGGGGGCTGGTGGCCAGCCCCAGCATTTT. The encoded protein is CASSTVAGAGGQPQHF. This chain links TRBV6-6 with TRBJ1-5; D is possibly TRBD1 (6 bases). The CDR3 extends over 16 amino acids. Germline assignment: CDR1 MNHNY and CDR2 SVGAGI (reference sequence). V gave up 6 bases and J gave up 7 bases, with 22 bases separating them.

The CDR3 DNA is TGTGCCAGCTCACCAGACAGGGAAGTAGTCAATCAGCCCCAGCATTTT. Translated, it gives CASSPDREVVNQPQHF. The genes are TRBV18 and TRBJ1-5; 7 bases align to TRBD1. Germline loops: CDR1 KGHSH, CDR2 LQKENI. CDR3 length: 16 residues. V lost 2 bases to trimming and J lost 3 bases; unmatched junction nucleotides: 7.

Here the CDR3 reads CASSPHTTRSDTQYF. CDR3 sequence (DNA): TGTGCCAGCAGCCCGCACACCACTAGATCCGATACGCAGTATTTT. The chain joins TRBV7-3 to TRBJ2-3, with D perhaps matching TRBD2 (5 bases). With 5 bases removed from V and 6 bases from J, the gap between germline ends came to 18 bases. Germline V gene sequence: CDR1 SGHTA, CDR2 FQGTGA. The CDR3 consists of 15 residues.

The genes are TRBV9 and TRBJ2-1; D is ambiguous. V lost 4 bases and J 1 base, leaving 12 bases between the germline ends. Germline-derived CDR1 and CDR2 are SGDLS and YYNGEE. The CDR3 loop spans 15 amino acids. This chain's CDR3 is CASSPNVGSYNEQFF. The CDR3 DNA reads as TGTGCCAGCAGCCCGAACGTTGGGTCCTACAATGAGCAGTTCTTC.

The V and J genes are TRBV5-4 and TRBJ2-7; 11 bases line up with TRBD2. Germline V gives CDR1 SGHNT, CDR2 YYREEE (reference sequence). The CDR3 length is 14 residues. V was pared by 5 bases and J by 2 bases, with 3 bases of the junction left unmatched. The CDR3 DNA follows: TGTGCCAGCAGTCATAGCGGGGGGGCCTACGAGCAGTACTTC. This encodes CASSHSGGAYEQYF.

V and J are TRBV7-9 and TRBJ2-2, with a tentative D call TRBD2 (6 bases). The V and J ends lost 5 bases and 6 bases respectively, with 19 bases between them. CDR1 SEHNR and CDR2 FQNEAQ come from the germline V gene (reference sequence). The CDR3 extends over 16 amino acids. CDR3 loop: CASSPSTSLGPGELFF. The CDR3 DNA reads TGTGCCAGCAGCCCCTCGACTAGTCTTGGTCCCGGGGAGCTGTTTTTT.

The V call is TRBV4-1, the J call TRBJ1-3; D is undetermined. Germline CDR1 and CDR2: MGHRA and YSYEKL. The CDR3 totals 16 residues. The V end lost 0 bases, the J end lost 0 bases, and 9 bases lay between the germline ends. DNA of the CDR3: TGCGCCAGCAGCCAAGAAAGGGCAGTCTCTGGAAACACCATATATTTT. It specifies CASSQERAVSGNTIYF.

The chain carries TRBV6-5 and TRBJ2-7; D is unclear. Trimming removed 6 bases from V and 0 bases from J, with 12 bases in between. This CDR3 region has 14 residues. Looked up from germline, CDR1 is MNHEY and CDR2 is SVGAGI. The CDR3 coding sequence is TGTGCCAGCAGGACGGACGCGAGCTCCTACGAGCAGTACTTC. Amino acids: CASRTDASSYEQYF.

This chain joins TRBV13 and TRBJ2-5, with 10 bases fitting TRBD2. The DNA matches TRBJ2-7 better at its end, which makes the J call doubtful. The CDR3 is 15 amino acids. Germline assignment: CDR1 PRHDT and CDR2 FYEKMQ (reference sequence). The CDR3 region has the DNA TGTGCCAGCAGCGACACTAGCGGGGTCTCCTACGAGCAGTACTTC. Translated: CASSDTSGVSYEQYF.

The rearrangement joins TRBV10-2 to TRBJ2-7; 7 bases are a match to TRBD2. This CDR3 has 14 amino acids. The V gene's germline CDR1 is WSHSY and CDR2 SAAADI. V shed 4 bases and J 7 bases; nucleotides not matched to a gene: 10. In DNA form, the CDR3 reads TGCGCCAGCAGTGTTCTAGCGGCAGCCCGTGAGCAGTACTTC. Residues: CASSVLAAAREQYF.

V is TRBV2 and J is TRBJ1-6; the D is unclear. Germline assignment: CDR1 SNHLY and CDR2 FYNNEI. The length of the CDR3 is 12 residues. V lost 5 bases and J 10 bases, leaving 9 bases between the germline ends. CDR3 sequence reads: CASSLILSPLHF. CDR3 sequence (DNA): TGTGCCAGCAGTCTGATCCTCTCACCCCTCCACTTT. The full variable domain, rest sourced from reference TRBV2 and TRBJ1-6, is EPEVTQTPSHQVTQMGQEVILRCVPISNHLYFYWYRQILGQKVEFLVSFYNNEISEKSEIFDDQFSVERPDGSNFTLKIRSTKLEDSAMYFCASSLILSPLHFGNGTRLTVT.

The sample holds one count of this clone. The genes are TRBV5-4 and TRBJ2-5, with D maybe TRBD2 (5 bases). The CDR3 length is 15 residues. CDR1 is SGHNT and CDR2 is YYREEE in the germline V gene (reference sequence). V gave up 1 base and J gave up 1 base, with 11 bases separating them. As DNA, the CDR3 is TGTGCCAGCAGCTTGATGGGAGTCACCCAAGAGACCCAGTACTTC. This encodes CASSLMGVTQETQYF.

This chain links TRBV2 with TRBJ1-2; D is ambiguous. The V end was cut by 7 bases, the J end by 4 bases, with 10 bases between. The CDR3 is 12 residues long. Germline values: CDR1 SNHLY, CDR2 FYNNEI. The CDR3 protein is CASKTVGYGYTF. CDR3 in DNA: TGTGCCAGCAAGACGGTAGGCTATGGCTACACCTTC.

The chain has TRBV7-9 and TRBJ1-6; the match to TRBD1 covers 7 bases. CDR3 length: 14 residues. The junction had 5 bases not matched to a gene; V was cut back by 2 bases and J by 10 bases. The germline CDR1 and CDR2 sequences are SEHNR and FQNEAQ (reference sequence). The CDR3 DNA is TGTGCCAGCAGCTTAAGACAGGGCCCCTCACCCCTCCACTTT. It specifies CASSLRQGPSPLHF.

This clone was detected once. The chain carries TRBV5-1 and TRBJ2-2; tentatively, D is TRBD1 (6 bases). The CDR3 runs to 15 residues. Looked up from germline, CDR1 is SGHRS and CDR2 is YFSETQ. Trimming removed 7 bases at V and 6 bases at J, with 19 bases between. The CDR3 bases are TGCGCCAGCTCGAAACAGGGTGAAGCGGCCGGGGAGCTGTTTTTT. Translation gives CASSKQGEAAGELFF.

The chain couples TRBV30 to TRBJ1-5; a weak D match, TRBD1 (5 bases). The CDR3 contains 14 residues. Trimming shortened V by 2 bases and J by 1 base, and 9 bases separated the two germline ends. Germline CDR1 reads GTSNPN; CDR2 reads SVGIG (reference sequence). The CDR3 nucleotides are TGTGCCTGGAGTAGCGGGGACAGCAATCAGCCCCAGCATTTT. It is translated as CAWSSGDSNQPQHF. Complete variable domain (other parts from reference TRBV30 and TRBJ1-5): SQTIHQWPATLVQPVGSPLSLECTVEGTSNPNLYWYRQAAGRGLQLLFYSVGIGQISSEVPQNLSASRPQDRQFILSSKKLLLSDSGFYLCAWSSGDSNQPQHFGDGTRLSIL.

A note on this clone: The junction departs from germline at one end; a sequencing error may be responsible. As DNA, the CDR3 is TGCGCCAGCAGCCGGCTGGGGAGGGGAGGTTTCGAAGTTTTCTTT. Translated, it gives CASSRLGRGGFEVFF. The chain uses TRBV4-1 and TRBJ1-1, with D possibly TRBD1 on 5 matching bases. The length of the CDR3 is 15 residues. The V gene's germline CDR1 is MGHRA and CDR2 YSYEKL.

The chain carries TRBV2 and TRBJ2-1; a weak D match, TRBD2 (5 bases). Germline assignment: CDR1 SNHLY and CDR2 FYNNEI. V lost 3 bases, J lost 0 bases, and 18 bases lay in between. The CDR3 is 18 residues long. The CDR3 bases are TGTGCCAGCAGTGAGTGGCGATGGTGGAGGAGCTCCTACAATGAGCAGTTCTTC. It translates to CASSEWRWWRSSYNEQFF.